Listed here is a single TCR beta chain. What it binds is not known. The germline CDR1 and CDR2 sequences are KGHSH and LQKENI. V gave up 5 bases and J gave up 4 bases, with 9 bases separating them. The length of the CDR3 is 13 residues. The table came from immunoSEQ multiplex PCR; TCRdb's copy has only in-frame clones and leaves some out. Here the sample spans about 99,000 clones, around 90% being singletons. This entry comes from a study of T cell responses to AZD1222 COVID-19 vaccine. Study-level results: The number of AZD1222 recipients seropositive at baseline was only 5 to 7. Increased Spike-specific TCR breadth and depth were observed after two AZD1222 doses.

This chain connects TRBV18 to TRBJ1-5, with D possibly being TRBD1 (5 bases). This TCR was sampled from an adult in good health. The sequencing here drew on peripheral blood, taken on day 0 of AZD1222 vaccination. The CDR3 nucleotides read TGTGCCAGCTCAGAGACAGCTAATCAGCCCCAGCATTTT. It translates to CASSETANQPQHF.